This T cell receptor beta chain is from a study of molecular identifiers for immune sequencing clone quantification. Bulk TCR library preparation followed previously described methods with listed TCR primers. TCRdb redid the calling of the PCR reads with MiXCR, one entry per CDR3 protein. In the table there are about half a million distinct CDR3 sequences, about 20% of which are singletons. Looked up from germline, CDR1 is SGHVS and CDR2 is FNYEAQ. Trimming at V came to 2 bases and at J to 4 bases, leaving 11 bases not matched to a gene. CDR3 length equals 17 residues. In this sample, this clonotype turned up a few times.

This clonotype originated in a human donor in good health. Some libraries in this study had Jurkat cell RNA spiked in. This chain links TRBV7-6 with TRBJ1-2, with 9 nucleotides matching TRBD1. Sequencing was carried out using naive CD8+ T cells from blood, with Jurkat cell RNA spiked in. Subset noted: FACS-sorted CD8+CD4-CCR7+CD45RA+ naive T cells. The CDR3 DNA reads as TGTGCCAGCAGCTTATTCGGGACAGGGACTTATGCCTATGGCTACACCTTC. Its protein product is CASSLFGTGTYAYGYTF.